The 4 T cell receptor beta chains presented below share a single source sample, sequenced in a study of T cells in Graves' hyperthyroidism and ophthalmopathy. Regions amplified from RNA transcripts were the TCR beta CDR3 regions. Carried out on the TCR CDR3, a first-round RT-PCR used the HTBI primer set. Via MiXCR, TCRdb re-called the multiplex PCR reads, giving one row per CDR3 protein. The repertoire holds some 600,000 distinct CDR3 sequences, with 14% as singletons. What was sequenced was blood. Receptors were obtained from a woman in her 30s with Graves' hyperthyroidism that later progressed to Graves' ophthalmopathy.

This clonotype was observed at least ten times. CDR3 amino acids: CASSQVSGSDTQYF. The CDR3 bases are TGCGCCAGCAGCCAAGTGAGCGGGTCAGATACGCAGTATTTT. The chain has TRBV4-1 and TRBJ2-3, with D possibly matching TRBD2 (6 bases). The CDR3 has 14 amino acids. Trimming removed 1 base at V and 4 bases at J, with 9 bases between. Germline values: CDR1 MGHRA, CDR2 YSYEKL.

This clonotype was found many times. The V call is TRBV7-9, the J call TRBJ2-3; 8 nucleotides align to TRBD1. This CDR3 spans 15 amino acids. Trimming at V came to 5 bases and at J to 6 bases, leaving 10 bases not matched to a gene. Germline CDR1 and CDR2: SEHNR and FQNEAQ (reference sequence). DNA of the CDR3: TGTGCCAGCAGCCCCGGGGACAGGCGCCCGGATACGCAGTATTTT. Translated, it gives CASSPGDRRPDTQYF.

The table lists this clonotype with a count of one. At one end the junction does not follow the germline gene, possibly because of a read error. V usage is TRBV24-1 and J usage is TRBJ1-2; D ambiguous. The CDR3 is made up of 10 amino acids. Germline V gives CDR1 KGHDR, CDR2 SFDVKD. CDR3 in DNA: TGTGCCACCAGGTGGGGTGGTAGAGGCTTC. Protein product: CATRWGGRGF.

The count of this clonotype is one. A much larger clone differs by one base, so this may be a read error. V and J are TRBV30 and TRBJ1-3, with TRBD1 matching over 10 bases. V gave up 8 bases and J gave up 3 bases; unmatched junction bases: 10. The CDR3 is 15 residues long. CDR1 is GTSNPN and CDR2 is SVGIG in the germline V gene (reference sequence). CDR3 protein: CALQGTGVFGNTIYF. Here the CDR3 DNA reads TGTGCCCTACAAGGGACAGGGGTCTTTGGAAACACCATATATTTT.